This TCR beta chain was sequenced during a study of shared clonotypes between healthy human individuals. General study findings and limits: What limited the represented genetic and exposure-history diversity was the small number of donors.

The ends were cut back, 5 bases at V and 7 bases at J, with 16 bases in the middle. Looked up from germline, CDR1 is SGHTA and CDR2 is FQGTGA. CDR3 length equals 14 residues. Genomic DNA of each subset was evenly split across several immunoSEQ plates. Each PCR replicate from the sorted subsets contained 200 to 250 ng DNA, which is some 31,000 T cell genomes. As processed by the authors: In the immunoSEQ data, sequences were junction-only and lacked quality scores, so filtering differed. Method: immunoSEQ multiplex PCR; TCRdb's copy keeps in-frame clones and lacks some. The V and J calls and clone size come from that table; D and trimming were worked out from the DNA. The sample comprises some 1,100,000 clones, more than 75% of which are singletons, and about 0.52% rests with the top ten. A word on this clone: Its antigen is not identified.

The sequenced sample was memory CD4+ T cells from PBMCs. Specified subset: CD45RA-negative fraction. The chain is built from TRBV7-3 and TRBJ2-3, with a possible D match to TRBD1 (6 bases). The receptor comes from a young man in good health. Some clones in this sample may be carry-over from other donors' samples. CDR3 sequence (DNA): TGTGCCAGCAGCCCGCCAGGGGCTCGGAATACGCAGTATTTT. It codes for CASSPPGARNTQYF.